This T cell receptor beta chain was retrieved from a study of shared clonotypes between healthy human individuals. Study-level points and caveats: Several donors held approximately 4.5% of naive CD4 clonotypes in common.

V dropped 6 bases and J dropped 2 bases, with 5 bases sitting between them. The CDR3 consists of 11 residues. Germline loops: CDR1 SEHNR, CDR2 FQNEAQ (reference sequence). CD45RO negativity and positive selection for CCR7 defined naive CD8 cells, a population that excluded terminally differentiated effector memory CD45RA+ cells. All donors were healthy HIV-negative adults lacking recent acute infections or vaccinations. Concerning this clone: Its antigen is currently unknown.

In the authors' methods: Owing to the provision of junction-only sequences devoid of quality scores by immunoSEQ, filtering differed. The table came from immunoSEQ multiplex PCR; TCRdb's copy has only in-frame clones and leaves some out. V, J and clone size are those of that table, while D and trimming were read from the DNA. The table records about 580,000 clones, more than 95% of them present only once. The receptor's source is a man aged 25 to 40 in good health. Sequenced: naive CD8+ T cells sorted from blood. V and J are TRBV7-9 and TRBJ2-7, with D hard to call. The CDR3 spells CASSITYEQYF. The CDR3 bases are TGTGCCAGCAGTATTACCTACGAGCAGTACTTC.